This TCR beta chain was documented in a study of blood T cell repertoires in COVID-19. Turning to the study itself: Acute and convalescent COVID-19 specimens originated in the United States, Italy and Spain. PBMCs, B-cell-depleted T cells, or T cells provided the cDNA or gDNA that made up the material.

Profiling relied on immunoSEQ multiplex PCR, and the TCRdb table lists in-frame clones only, not all of them. The data contain 27,000 or so clones, about four fifths of them singletons. Trimming removed 4 bases from V and 4 bases from J, with 11 bases in between. Germline assignment: CDR1 KGHSH and CDR2 LQKENI. This CDR3 region has 13 residues. The specimen was peripheral blood. The sequence was collected from a man between 70 and 80 years old with acute or convalescent COVID-19. The J gene is TRBJ2-7, the V gene TRBV18; weak D call: TRBD1 (5 bases). The CDR3 region is CASSLQGGYEQYF. CDR3 coding DNA: TGTGCCAGCTCACTTCAGGGTGGATACGAGCAGTACTTC. Full variable domain (missing parts from reference TRBV18 and TRBJ2-7): NAGVMQNPRHLVRRRGQEARLRCSPMKGHSHVYWYRQLPEEGLKFMVYLQKENIIDESGMPKERFSAEFPKEGPSILRIQQVVRGDSAAYFCASSLQGGYEQYFGPGTRLTVT.